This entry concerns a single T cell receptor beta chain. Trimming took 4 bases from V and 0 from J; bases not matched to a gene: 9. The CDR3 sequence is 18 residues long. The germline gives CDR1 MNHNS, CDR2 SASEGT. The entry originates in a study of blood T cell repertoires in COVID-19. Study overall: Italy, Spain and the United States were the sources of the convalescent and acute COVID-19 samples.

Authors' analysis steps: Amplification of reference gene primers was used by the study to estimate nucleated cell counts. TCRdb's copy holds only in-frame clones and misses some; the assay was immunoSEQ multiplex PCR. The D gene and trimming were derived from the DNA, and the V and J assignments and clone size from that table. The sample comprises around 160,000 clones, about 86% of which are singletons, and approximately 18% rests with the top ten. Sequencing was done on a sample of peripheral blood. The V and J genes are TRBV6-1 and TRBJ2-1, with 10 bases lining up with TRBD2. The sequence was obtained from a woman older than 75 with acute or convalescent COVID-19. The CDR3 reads CASSGLAGPLSSYNEQFF. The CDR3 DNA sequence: TGTGCCAGCAGTGGACTAGCGGGCCCGCTAAGCTCCTACAATGAGCAGTTCTTC.